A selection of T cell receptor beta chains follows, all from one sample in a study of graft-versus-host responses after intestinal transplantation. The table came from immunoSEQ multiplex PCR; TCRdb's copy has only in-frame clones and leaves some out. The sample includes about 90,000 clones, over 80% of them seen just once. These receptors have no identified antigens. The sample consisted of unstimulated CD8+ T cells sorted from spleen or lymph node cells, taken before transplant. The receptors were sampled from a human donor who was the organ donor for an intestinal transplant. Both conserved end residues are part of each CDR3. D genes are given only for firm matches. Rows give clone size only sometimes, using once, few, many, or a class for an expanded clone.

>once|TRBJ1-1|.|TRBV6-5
CASSYWAGGTEAFF
TGTGCCAGCAGTTACTGGGCGGGAGGCACTGAAGCTTTCTTT
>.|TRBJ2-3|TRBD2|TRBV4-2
CASSPTSGGPEKSSTDTQYF
TGTGCCAGCAGCCCGACTAGCGGGGGGCCCGAGAAATCTAGCACAGATACGCAGTATTTT
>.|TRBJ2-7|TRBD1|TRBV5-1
CASGRPGQAYEQYF
TGCGCCAGCGGCCGCCCGGGACAGGCTTACGAGCAGTACTTC
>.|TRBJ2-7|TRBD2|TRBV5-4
CASSLRSSGSHEQYF
TGTGCCAGCAGCTTGCGGAGTAGCGGGAGTCACGAGCAGTACTTC
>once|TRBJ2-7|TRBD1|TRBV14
CASSSDRDYEQYF
TGTGCCAGCAGCTCGGACAGGGACTACGAGCAGTACTTC
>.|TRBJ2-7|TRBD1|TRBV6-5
CASRADRVPYEQYF
TGTGCCAGCAGGGCCGACAGGGTCCCCTACGAGCAGTACTTC
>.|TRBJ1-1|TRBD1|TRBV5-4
CASSGGTVNTEAFF
TGTGCCAGCAGCGGCGGGACAGTGAACACTGAAGCTTTCTTT
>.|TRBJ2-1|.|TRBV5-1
CASSLRSGHSSYNEQFF
TGCGCCAGCAGCTTGCGAAGCGGCCATAGCTCCTACAATGAGCAGTTCTTC
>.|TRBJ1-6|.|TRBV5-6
CASSTYGAGSSYNSPLHF
TGTGCCAGCAGCACATACGGGGCGGGGAGCTCCTATAATTCACCCCTCCACTTT
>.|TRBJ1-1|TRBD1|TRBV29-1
CSCDNRGASEAFF
TGCAGCTGTGATAACAGGGGGGCCTCTGAAGCTTTCTTT
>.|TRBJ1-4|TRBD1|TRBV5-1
CASSWDSPGLMSGEKLFF
TGCGCCAGCAGCTGGGACAGTCCGGGCCTAATGAGTGGTGAAAAACTGTTTTTT
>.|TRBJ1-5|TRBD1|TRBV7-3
CATRGQGEGENQPQHF
TGTGCCACCCGGGGACAGGGGGAGGGAGAAAATCAGCCCCAGCATTTT
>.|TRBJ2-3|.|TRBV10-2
CASRIPGVAADTQYF
TGCGCCAGCAGAATCCCCGGGGTAGCGGCAGATACGCAGTATTTT
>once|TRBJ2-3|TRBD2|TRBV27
CASSRSAGERTDTQYF
TGTGCCAGCAGCCGATCAGCGGGGGAACGCACAGATACGCAGTATTTT
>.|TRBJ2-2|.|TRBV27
CASSLSGGTGELFF
TGTGCCAGCAGTTTAAGCGGTGGCACCGGGGAGCTGTTTTTT
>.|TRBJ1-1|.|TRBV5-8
CASDPRRQLNTEAFF
TGTGCCAGCGACCCACGCCGACAGCTAAACACTGAAGCTTTCTTT
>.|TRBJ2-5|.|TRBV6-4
CASIGQILETQYF
TGTGCCAGTATTGGACAGATCTTAGAGACCCAGTACTTC
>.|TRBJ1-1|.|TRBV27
CASSWRTAHEAFF
TGTGCCAGCAGTTGGAGGACGGCACATGAAGCTTTCTTT
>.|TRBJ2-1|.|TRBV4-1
CASSQRYGLAGNEQFF
TGCGCCAGCAGCCAAAGGTACGGGCTGGCGGGCAATGAGCAGTTCTTC
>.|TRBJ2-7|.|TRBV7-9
CASSLIWSSYEQYF
TGTGCCAGCAGCTTAATTTGGAGCTCCTACGAGCAGTACTTC
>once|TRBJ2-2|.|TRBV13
CASSGEDGDTGELFF
TGTGCCAGCAGCGGGGAGGACGGGGACACCGGGGAGCTGTTTTTT
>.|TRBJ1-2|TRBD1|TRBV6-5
CASSAPGQDYGYTF
TGTGCCAGCAGTGCCCCGGGACAGGACTATGGCTACACCTTC
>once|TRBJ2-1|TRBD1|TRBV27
CASRSRGQGAGYNEQFF
TGTGCCAGCAGATCCAGGGGTCAGGGGGCGGGTTACAATGAGCAGTTCTTC
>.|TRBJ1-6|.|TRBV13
CASSLNSISPLHF
TGTGCCAGCAGCTTAAACAGCATTTCACCCCTCCACTTT